This TCR beta chain was obtained from a study of T cells in Graves' hyperthyroidism and ophthalmopathy. CDR3 length: 17 residues. V gave up 2 bases and J gave up 4 bases, with 17 bases separating them. Germline-derived CDR1 and CDR2 are KGHDR and SFDVKD. At least 3 on the Clinical Activity Score was recorded for ophthalmopathy patients, who also had NOSPECS grade at least 4 and duration under 3 months. Exclusion followed for patients with uncontrolled infection, other autoimmune disease, pregnancy or lactation. As regards this clonotype: Its antigen is currently unknown.

Regarding the study as a whole: Blood held most thyroid clonotypes expanded above 0.001 frequency.

RNA transcripts provided the source from which TCR beta CDR3 regions were amplified. The TCR CDR3 was amplified in a first-round RT-PCR using the HTBI primer set. TCRdb analysed the multiplex PCR reads with MiXCR anew, one entry per CDR3 protein. The sample lists 250,000 to 350,000 distinct CDR3 sequences; roughly 22% were seen once. The chain combines TRBV24-1 with TRBJ2-1; possible D gene TRBD2, 5 bases. Sequenced input: blood. The receptor was derived from a man aged 30-40 years with Graves' ophthalmopathy. The DNA of the CDR3 is TGTGCCACCAGTGATTCATCCCCTGGCGGGCCTTACAATGAGCAGTTCTTC. Its translation: CATSDSSPGGPYNEQFF.